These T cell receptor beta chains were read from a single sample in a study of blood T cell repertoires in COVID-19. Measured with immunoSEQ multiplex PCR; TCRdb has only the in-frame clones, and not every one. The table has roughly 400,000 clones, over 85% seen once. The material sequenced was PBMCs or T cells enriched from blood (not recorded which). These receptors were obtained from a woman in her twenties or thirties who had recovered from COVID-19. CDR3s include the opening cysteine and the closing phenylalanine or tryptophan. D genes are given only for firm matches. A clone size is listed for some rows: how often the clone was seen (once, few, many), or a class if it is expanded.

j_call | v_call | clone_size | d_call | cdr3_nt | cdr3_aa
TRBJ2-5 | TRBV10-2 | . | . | TGCGCCAGCAGTTCGGCGGGGGCCGGCGCGACCCAGTACTTC | CASSSAGAGATQYF
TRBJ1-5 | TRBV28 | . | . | TGTGCCAGCAGCCCTTACAATCAGCCCCAGCATTTT | CASSPYNQPQHF
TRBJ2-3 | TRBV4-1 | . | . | TGCGCCAGCAGCCAAGATAGGGAGTCGCTGGGAGATACGCAGTATTTT | CASSQDRESLGDTQYF
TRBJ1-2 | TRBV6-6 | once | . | TGTGCCAGCAGTTCGAGCATGGGCTACACCTTC | CASSSSMGYTF
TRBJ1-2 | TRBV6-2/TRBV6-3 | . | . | TGTGCCAGCAGTTACGAGGGAGGCGTTGCGAGTGGCTACACCTTC | CASSYEGGVASGYTF
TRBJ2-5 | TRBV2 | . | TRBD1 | TGTGCCAGCAGTGAAATTTTAGAGGGGGCCGGGGAGACCCAGTACTTC | CASSEILEGAGETQYF
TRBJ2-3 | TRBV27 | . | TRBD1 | TGTGCCAGCAGTTATGACAGGGGAACAGATACGCAGTATTTT | CASSYDRGTDTQYF
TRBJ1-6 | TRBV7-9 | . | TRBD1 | TGTGCCAGCAGCCCGGGGACAGTTTATAATTCACCCCTCCACTTT | CASSPGTVYNSPLHF
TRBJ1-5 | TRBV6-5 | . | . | TGTGCCAGCAGTTCCAGGGTGAGCAATCAGCCCCAGCATTTT | CASSSRVSNQPQHF
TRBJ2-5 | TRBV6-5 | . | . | TGTGCCGCTCGCCGGGGGGCCGGGGAGACCCAGTACTTC | CAARRGAGETQYF
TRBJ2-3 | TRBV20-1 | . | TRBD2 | TGCAGTGCTAGTAGGGCCGGGGGGGCAGGCACAGATACGCAGTATTTT | CSASRAGGAGTDTQYF
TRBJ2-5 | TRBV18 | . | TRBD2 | TGTGCCAGCTCACCTAGCGGGGGTACGGAGACCCAGTACTTC | CASSPSGGTETQYF
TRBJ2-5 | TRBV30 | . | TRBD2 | TGTGCCTGGAGCTCGCCTGGCGGGAGGGCCGGTGAGACCCAGTACTTC | CAWSSPGGRAGETQYF
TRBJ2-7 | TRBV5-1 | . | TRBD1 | TGCGCCAGCAGCCCTGGGACAGGGATAGAGCAGTACTTC | CASSPGTGIEQYF
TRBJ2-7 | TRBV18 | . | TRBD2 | TGTGCCAGCTCACCCCGGACTAGCGGGAGCTACGAGCAGTACTTC | CASSPRTSGSYEQYF
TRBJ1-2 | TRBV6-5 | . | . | TGTGCCAGCAGGTCTGTCGACACCCTCTATGGCTACACCTTC | CASRSVDTLYGYTF
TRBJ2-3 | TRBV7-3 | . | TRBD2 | TGTGCCAGCAGCACAGCGGGGGGAAGCACAGATACGCAGTATTTT | CASSTAGGSTDTQYF
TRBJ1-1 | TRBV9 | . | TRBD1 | TGTGCCAGCAGCGCCCCGGACAGGGCCGACACTGAAGCTTTCTTT | CASSAPDRADTEAFF
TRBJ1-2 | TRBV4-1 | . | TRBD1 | TGCGCCAGCAGCCAACCGCAGGACAGGGGAAATAAGGGCTACACCTTC | CASSQPQDRGNKGYTF
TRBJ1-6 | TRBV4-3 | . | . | TGCGCCAGCAGCCAAGCAGGGTATTCACCCCTCCACTTT | CASSQAGYSPLHF
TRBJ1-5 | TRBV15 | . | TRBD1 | TGTGCCACCAGCAGCAGACAGGGCTTCGCTCAGCCCCAGCATTTT | CATSSRQGFAQPQHF
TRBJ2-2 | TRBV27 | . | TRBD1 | TGTGCCAGCAGTCCCGGGACAGGGAACACCGGGGAGCTGTTTTTT | CASSPGTGNTGELFF
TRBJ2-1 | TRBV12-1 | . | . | TGTGCCAGCACCCTCCCGTCGCTAGCGGGATCCGCCTACAATGAGCAGTTCTTC | CASTLPSLAGSAYNEQFF
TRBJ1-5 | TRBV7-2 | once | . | TGTGCCAGCAGCTTAGGAGGAGTTTATCAGCCCCAGCATTTT | CASSLGGVYQPQHF
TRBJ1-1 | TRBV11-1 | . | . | TGTGCCAGCAGCTTAAAAGCGAACACTGAAGCTTTCTTT | CASSLKANTEAFF
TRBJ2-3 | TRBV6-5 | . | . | TGTGCCAGCAGCCGACCGGGACTCAACACAGATACGCAGTATTTT | CASSRPGLNTDTQYF
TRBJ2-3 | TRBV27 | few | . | TGTGCCAGCAGTTTTGGGGACGGGGGAGATACGCAGTATTTT | CASSFGDGGDTQYF
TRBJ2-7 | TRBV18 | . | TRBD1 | TGTGCCAGCTCACCACCGGGGACAGACCTTTACGAGCAGTACTTC | CASSPPGTDLYEQYF
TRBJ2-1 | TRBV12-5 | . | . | TGTGCTATAGAGGACTTTACAGAGGAGCAGTTCTTC | CAIEDFTEEQFF
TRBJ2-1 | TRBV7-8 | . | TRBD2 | TGTGCCAGCAGCCCCCTAAGGCGGGGGAGCTCCTACAATGAGCAGTTCTTC | CASSPLRRGSSYNEQFF
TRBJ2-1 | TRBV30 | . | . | TGTGCCTGGAGCGCACCCCAGGATGAGCAGTTCTTC | CAWSAPQDEQFF
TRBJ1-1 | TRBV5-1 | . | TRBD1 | TGCGCCAGCAGCGCGGACAGGGGCGTGAACACTGAAGCTTTCTTT | CASSADRGVNTEAFF
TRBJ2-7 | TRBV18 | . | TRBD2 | TGTGCCAGCTCACAATCCGTGAGTAGCGGGAGTTTTGCGTCCTACGAGCAGTACTTC | CASSQSVSSGSFASYEQYF
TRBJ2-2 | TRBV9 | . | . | TGTGCCAGCAGCGTCCGGACTCCCAGGAACGCCGGGGAGCTGTTTTTT | CASSVRTPRNAGELFF
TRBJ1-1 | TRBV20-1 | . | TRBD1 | TGCAGTGCTAGTAGACAGGGTAGGGCTGAAGCTTTCTTT | CSASRQGRAEAFF
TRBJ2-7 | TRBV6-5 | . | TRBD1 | TGTGCCAGCATCGACAGGGATTACGAGCAGTACTTC | CASIDRDYEQYF
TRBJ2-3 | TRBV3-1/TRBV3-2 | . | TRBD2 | TGTGCCAGCAGCCAAGATCGTCTAGCGGGGGCGGCAGATACGCAGTATTTT | CASSQDRLAGAADTQYF
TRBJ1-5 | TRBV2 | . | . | TGTGCCAGCATTAGAGAAATCAATCAGCCCCAGCATTTT | CASIREINQPQHF
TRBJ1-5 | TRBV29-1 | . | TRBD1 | TGCAGCGTCGCTTCGGCAGGGGGTCAGCCCCAGCATTTT | CSVASAGGQPQHF
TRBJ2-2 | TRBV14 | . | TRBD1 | TGTGCCAGCCAGGGACAGGGCACCGGGGAGCTGTTTTTT | CASQGQGTGELFF
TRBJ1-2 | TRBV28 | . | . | TGTGCCAGCAGTAAAGGGGTAGACCCCCTCTATGGCTACACCTTC | CASSKGVDPLYGYTF
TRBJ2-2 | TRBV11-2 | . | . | TGTGCCAGCAGCTTAGGATTAAATGAGAGCCCCCCGGCCGGGGGGCTGTTTTTT | CASSLGLNESPPAGGLFF
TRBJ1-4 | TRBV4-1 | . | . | TGCGCCAGCAGCCAAGTTTCCGGGGATGAAAAACTGTTTTTT | CASSQVSGDEKLFF
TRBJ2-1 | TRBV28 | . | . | TGTGCCAGCGGCCTAGGTGGGGAGAGCTCCTACAATGAGCAGTTCTTC | CASGLGGESSYNEQFF
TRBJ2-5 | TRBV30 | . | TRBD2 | TGTGCCTGGAGGGGTGGGACTATTTGGGGTCAAGAGACCCAGTACTTC | CAWRGGTIWGQETQYF
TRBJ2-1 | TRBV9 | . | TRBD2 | TGTGCCAGCAGTAAAACCGGGACTAGCGGAACCAATGAGCAGTTCTTC | CASSKTGTSGTNEQFF
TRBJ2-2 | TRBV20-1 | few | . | TGCAGTGCTAGTGGTCAGGGGACCGGGGAGCTGTTTTTT | CSASGQGTGELFF